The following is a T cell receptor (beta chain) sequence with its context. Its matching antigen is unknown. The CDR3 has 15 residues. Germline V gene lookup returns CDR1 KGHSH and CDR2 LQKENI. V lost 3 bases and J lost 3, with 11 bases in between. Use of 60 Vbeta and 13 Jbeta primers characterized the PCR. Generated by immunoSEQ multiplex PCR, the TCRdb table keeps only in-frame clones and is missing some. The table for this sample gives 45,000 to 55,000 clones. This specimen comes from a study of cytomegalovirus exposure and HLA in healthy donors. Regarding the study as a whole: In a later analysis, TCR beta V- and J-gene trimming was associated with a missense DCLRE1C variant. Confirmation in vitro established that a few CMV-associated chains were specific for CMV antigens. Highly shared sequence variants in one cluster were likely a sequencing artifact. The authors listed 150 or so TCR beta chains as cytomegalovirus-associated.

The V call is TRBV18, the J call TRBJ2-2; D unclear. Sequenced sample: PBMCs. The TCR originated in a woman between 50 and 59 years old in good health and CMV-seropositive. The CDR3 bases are TGTGCCAGCTCACCTGATAAAACATACACCGGGGAGCTGTTTTTT. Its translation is CASSPDKTYTGELFF.